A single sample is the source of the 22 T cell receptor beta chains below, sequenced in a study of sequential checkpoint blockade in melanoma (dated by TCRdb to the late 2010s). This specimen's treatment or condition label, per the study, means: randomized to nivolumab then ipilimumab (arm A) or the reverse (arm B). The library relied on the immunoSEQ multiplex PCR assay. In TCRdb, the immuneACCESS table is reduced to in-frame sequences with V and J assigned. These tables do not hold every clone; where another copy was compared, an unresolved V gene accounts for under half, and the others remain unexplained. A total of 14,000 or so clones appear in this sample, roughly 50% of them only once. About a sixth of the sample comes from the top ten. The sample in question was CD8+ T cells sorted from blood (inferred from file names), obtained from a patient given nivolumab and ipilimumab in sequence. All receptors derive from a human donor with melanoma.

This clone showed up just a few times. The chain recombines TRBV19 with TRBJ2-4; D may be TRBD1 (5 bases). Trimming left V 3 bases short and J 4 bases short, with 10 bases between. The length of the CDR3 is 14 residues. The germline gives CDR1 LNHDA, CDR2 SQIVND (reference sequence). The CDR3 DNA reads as TGTGCCAGTAGTATTGGGCCAGGGAAAAACATTCAGTACTTC. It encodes CASSIGPGKNIQYF.

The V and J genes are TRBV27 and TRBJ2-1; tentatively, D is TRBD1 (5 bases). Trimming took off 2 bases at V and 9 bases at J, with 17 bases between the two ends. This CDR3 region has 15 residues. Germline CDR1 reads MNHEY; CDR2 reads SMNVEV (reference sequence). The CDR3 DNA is TGTGCCAGCAGTTTAATGGACACGGCATCCAGTGAGCAGTTCTTC. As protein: CASSLMDTASSEQFF.

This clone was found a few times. The CDR3 here is CASRDKTGQGATDTQYF. In nucleotides, the CDR3 is TGTGCCAGCAGAGACAAAACGGGACAGGGGGCTACAGATACGCAGTATTTT. The V call is TRBV2, the J call TRBJ2-3; 12 bases agree with TRBD1. The CDR3 covers 17 residues. V was pared by 6 bases and J by 3 bases, with 10 bases of the junction left unmatched. Germline assignment: CDR1 SNHLY and CDR2 FYNNEI.

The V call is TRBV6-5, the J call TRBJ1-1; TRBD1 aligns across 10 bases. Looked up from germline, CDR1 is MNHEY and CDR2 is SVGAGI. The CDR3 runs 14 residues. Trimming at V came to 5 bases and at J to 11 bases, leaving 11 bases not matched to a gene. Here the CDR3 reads CASSPGQGWVVAFF. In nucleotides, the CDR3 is TGTGCCAGCAGTCCGGGACAGGGGTGGGTGGTCGCTTTCTTT.

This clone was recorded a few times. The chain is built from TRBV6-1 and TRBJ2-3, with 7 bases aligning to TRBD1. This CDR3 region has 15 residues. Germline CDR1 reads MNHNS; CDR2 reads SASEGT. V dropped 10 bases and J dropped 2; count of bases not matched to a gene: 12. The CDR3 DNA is TGTGCCACCGCCGACAGGGCCCTCGCCACAGATACGCAGTATTTT. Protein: CATADRALATDTQYF.

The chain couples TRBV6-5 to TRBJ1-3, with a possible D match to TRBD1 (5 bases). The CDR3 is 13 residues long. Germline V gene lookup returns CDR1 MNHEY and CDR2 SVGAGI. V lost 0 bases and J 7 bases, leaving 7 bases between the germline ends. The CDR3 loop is CASSYSEGNTIYF. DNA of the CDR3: TGTGCCAGCAGTTACTCGGAGGGGAACACCATATATTTT.

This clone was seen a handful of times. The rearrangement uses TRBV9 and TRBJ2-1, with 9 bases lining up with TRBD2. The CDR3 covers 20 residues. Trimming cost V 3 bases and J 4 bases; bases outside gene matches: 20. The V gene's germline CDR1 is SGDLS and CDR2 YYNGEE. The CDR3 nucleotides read TGTGCCAGCAGCGGAGCCGGTGGGAGCGGGAGGTATGACACGTACAATGAGCAGTTCTTC. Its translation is CASSGAGGSGRYDTYNEQFF. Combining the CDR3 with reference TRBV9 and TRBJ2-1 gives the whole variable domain DSGVTQTPKHLITATGQRVTLRCSPRSGDLSVYWYQQSLDQGLQFLIQYYNGEERAKGNILERFSAQQFPDLHSELNLSSLELGDSALYFCASSGAGGSGRYDTYNEQFFGPGTRLTVL.

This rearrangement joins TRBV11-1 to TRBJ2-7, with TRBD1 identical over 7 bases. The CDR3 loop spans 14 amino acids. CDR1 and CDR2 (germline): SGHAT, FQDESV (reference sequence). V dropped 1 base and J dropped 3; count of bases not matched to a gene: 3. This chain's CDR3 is CASSLEPGGYEQYF. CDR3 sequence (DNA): TGTGCCAGCAGCTTAGAGCCAGGGGGCTACGAGCAGTACTTC.

CDR3 residues: CASSWTSGNYEQYF. CDR3 DNA: TGTGCCAGTAGTTGGACTAGCGGGAACTACGAGCAGTACTTC. The chain carries TRBV19 and TRBJ2-7, with TRBD2 matching 12 bases. The J segment lost 3 bases and the V segment lost 5 bases, leaving 2 bases of the junction unmatched. The CDR3 is made up of 14 amino acids. Germline CDR1 is LNHDA and CDR2 is SQIVND (reference sequence).

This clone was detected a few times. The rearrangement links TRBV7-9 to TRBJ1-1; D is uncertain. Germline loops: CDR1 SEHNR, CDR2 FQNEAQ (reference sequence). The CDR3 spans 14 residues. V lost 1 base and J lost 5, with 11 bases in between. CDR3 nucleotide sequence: TGTGCCAGCAGCTTAGGGAGGGTGGGGACTGAAGCTTTCTTT. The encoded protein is CASSLGRVGTEAFF. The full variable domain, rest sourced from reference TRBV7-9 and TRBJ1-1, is DTGVSQNPRHKITKRGQNVTFRCDPISEHNRLYWYRQTLGQGPEFLTYFQNEAQLEKSRLLSDRFSAERPKGSFSTLEIQRTEQGDSAMYLCASSLGRVGTEAFFGQGTRLTVV.

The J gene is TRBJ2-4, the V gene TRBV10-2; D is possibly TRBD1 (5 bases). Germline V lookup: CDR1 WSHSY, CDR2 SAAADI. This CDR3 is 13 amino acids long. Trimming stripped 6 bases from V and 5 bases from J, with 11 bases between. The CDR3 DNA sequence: TGCGCCAGCAGGATCCCGACAGAAAACATTCAGTACTTC. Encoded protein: CASRIPTENIQYF.

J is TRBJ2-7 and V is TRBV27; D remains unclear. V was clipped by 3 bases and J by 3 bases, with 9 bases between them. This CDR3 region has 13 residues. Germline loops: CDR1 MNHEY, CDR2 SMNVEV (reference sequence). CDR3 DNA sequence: TGTGCCAGCAGTTTGACTGCCTACTACGAGCAGTACTTC. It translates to CASSLTAYYEQYF.

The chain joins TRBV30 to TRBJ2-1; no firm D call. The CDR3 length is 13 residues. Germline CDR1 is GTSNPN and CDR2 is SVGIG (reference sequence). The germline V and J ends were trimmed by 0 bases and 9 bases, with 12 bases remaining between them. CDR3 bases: TGTGCCTGGAGTGTACTTATCACGGGTGAGCAGTTCTTC. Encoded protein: CAWSVLITGEQFF.

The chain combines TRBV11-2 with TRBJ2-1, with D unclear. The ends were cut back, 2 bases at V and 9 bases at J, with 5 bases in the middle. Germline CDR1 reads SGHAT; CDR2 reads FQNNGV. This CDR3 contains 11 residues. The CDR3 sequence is CASSLQVEQFF. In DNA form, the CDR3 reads TGTGCCAGCAGCTTACAGGTTGAGCAGTTCTTC.

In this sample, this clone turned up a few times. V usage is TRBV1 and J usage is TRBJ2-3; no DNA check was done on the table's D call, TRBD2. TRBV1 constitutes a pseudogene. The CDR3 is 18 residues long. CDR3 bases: TGCACCAGCAGCCCTCCGGGACTAGCGGGAGTTTTCACAGATACGCAGTATTTT. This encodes CTSSPPGLAGVFTDTQYF.

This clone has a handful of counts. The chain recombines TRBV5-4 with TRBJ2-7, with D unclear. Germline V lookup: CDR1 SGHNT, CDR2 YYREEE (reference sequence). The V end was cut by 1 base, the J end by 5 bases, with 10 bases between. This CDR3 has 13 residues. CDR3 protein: CASSLREANEQYF. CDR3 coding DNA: TGTGCCAGCAGCTTGAGAGAGGCCAACGAGCAGTACTTC.

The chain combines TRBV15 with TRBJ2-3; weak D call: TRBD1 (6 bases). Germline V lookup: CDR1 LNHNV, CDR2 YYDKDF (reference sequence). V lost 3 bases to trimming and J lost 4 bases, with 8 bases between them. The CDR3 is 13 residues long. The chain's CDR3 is CATSSTGPDTQYF. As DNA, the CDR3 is TGTGCCACCAGCAGCACAGGGCCAGATACGCAGTATTTT.

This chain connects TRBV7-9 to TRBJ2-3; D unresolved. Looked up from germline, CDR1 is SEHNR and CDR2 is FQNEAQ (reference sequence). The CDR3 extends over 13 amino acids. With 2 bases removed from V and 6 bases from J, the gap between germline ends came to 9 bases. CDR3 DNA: TGTGCCAGCAGCTTAACGTACGGGGATACGCAGTATTTT. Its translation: CASSLTYGDTQYF. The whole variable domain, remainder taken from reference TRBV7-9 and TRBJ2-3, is DTGVSQNPRHKITKRGQNVTFRCDPISEHNRLYWYRQTLGQGPEFLTYFQNEAQLEKSRLLSDRFSAERPKGSFSTLEIQRTEQGDSAMYLCASSLTYGDTQYFGPGTRLTVL.

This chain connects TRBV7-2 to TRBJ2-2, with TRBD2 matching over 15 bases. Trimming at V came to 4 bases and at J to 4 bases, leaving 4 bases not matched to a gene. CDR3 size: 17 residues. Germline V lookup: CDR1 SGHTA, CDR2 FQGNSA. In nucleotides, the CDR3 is TGTGCCAGCAGCTACGGACTAGCGGGAGGGAGCACCGGGGAGCTGTTTTTT. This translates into CASSYGLAGGSTGELFF.

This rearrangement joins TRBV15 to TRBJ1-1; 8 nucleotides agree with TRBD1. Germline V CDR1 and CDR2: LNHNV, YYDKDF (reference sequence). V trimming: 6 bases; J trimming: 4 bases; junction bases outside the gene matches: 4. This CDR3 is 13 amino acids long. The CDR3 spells CATRRTGGTEAFF. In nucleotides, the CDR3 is TGTGCCACCAGAAGAACAGGGGGCACTGAAGCTTTCTTT.

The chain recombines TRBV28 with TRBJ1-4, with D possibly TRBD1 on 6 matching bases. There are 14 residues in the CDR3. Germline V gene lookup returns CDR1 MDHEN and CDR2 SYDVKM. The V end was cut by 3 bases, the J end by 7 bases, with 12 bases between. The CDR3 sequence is CASSLGARGEKLFF. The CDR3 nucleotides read TGTGCCAGCAGTTTGGGTGCCAGGGGTGAAAAACTGTTTTTT. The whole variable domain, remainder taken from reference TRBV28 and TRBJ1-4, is DVKVTQSSRYLVKRTGEKVFLECVQDMDHENMFWYRQDPGLGLRLIYFSYDVKMKEKGDIPEGYSVSREKKERFSLILESASTNQTSMYLCASSLGARGEKLFFGSGTQLSVL.

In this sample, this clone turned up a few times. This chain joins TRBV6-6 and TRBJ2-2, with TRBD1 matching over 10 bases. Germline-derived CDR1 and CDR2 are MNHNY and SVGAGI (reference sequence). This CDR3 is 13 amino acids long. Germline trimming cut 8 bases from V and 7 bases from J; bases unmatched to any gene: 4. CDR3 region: CASGGQGYGELFF. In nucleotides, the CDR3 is TGTGCCAGCGGGGGACAGGGGTACGGGGAGCTGTTTTTT.